The 17 T cell receptor beta chains in this list originate from one sample, sequenced in a study of cytomegalovirus exposure and HLA in healthy donors (TCRdb year 2017). Library method: the immunoSEQ multiplex PCR assay. For the multiplex PCR, a mixture combining 60 forward primers for TCR Vbeta segments and 13 reverse primers for TCR Jbeta segments was used. TCRdb took over this immuneACCESS table, retaining in-frame rearrangements with V and J assigned. Such tables are incomplete; in checked studies, under half of the missing clones stem from an unresolved V gene, and the remainder is unexplained. Here the sample has some 130,000 clones; 70% to 80% occur a single time. The ten largest clones represent around 7% of the sample. What was sequenced was PBMCs. The source of these receptors is a man in his forties in good health and CMV-seropositive.

V gene TRBV11-2 combines with J gene TRBJ2-3, with D maybe TRBD1 (5 bases). CDR3 length: 15 residues. Germline CDR1 and CDR2: SGHAT and FQNNGV. V was cut by 6 bases and J by 1 base, with 14 bases left in between. The CDR3 protein is CASSQFRGGTDTQYF. The CDR3 DNA sequence: TGTGCCAGCAGTCAATTTAGGGGCGGCACAGATACGCAGTATTTT.

J is TRBJ2-4 and V is TRBV29-1; 7 bases are shared with TRBD1. The CDR3 has 13 amino acids. Unmatched junction bases numbered 7, after V lost 4 bases and J lost 7 bases. The germline CDR1 and CDR2 sequences are SQVTM and ANQGSEA. Written as DNA, the CDR3 is TGCAGCGTTGGCGACAGGGTTGAGAACATTCAGTACTTC. This gives the protein CSVGDRVENIQYF.

This clone has only one observation. The rearrangement uses TRBV29-1 and TRBJ2-7; perhaps TRBD2 as D (5 bases). This CDR3 spans 12 amino acids. The germline V gene has CDR1 SQVTM and CDR2 ANQGSEA. The germline V and J ends were trimmed by 4 bases and 6 bases, with 13 bases remaining between them. CDR3: CSVGTGIAEQYF. The CDR3 DNA sequence: TGCAGCGTTGGTACGGGGATCGCCGAGCAGTACTTC.

The chain joins TRBV2 to TRBJ2-7; D perhaps matches TRBD1 (5 bases). Germline assignment: CDR1 SNHLY and CDR2 FYNNEI. The CDR3 has 13 amino acids. V lost 4 bases and J 3 bases, leaving 10 bases between the germline ends. DNA for the CDR3: TGTGCCAGCAGTGCAGGGATAAACTACGAGCAGTACTTC. The encoded protein is CASSAGINYEQYF.

The rearrangement joins TRBV19 to TRBJ1-5; 8 nucleotides line up with TRBD1. Looked up from germline, CDR1 is LNHDA and CDR2 is SQIVND (reference sequence). Trimming removed 6 bases from V and 3 bases from J; junction bases left unmatched: 13. CDR3 length: 17 residues. This chain's CDR3 is CASSSRQGILYNQPQHF. DNA of the CDR3: TGTGCCAGTAGCAGCAGACAGGGGATTTTATACAATCAGCCCCAGCATTTT.

This clone was counted a few times. The chain has TRBV28 and TRBJ1-2; TRBD1 might be the D (5 bases). CDR3 length: 12 residues. Trimming stripped 5 bases from V and 4 bases from J, with 8 bases between. The germline V gene encodes CDR1 MDHEN and CDR2 SYDVKM. The CDR3, as DNA: TGTGCCAGCAGTCCAGGGTTCTATGGCTACACCTTC. It encodes CASSPGFYGYTF.

The genes are TRBV7-9 and TRBJ1-3, with no clear D. Germline loops: CDR1 SEHNR, CDR2 FQNEAQ (reference sequence). Trimming took 11 bases from V and 1 from J, leaving 15 bases between them. The CDR3 contains 14 residues. CDR3 loop: CACRRASSGNTIYF. As DNA, the CDR3 is TGTGCCTGTCGGAGGGCCTCATCTGGAAACACCATATATTTT.

V is TRBV5-4 and J is TRBJ2-3; TRBD2 agrees at 15 bases. CDR1 and CDR2 (germline): SGHNT, YYREEE (reference sequence). The ends lost 0 bases at V and 0 bases at J; junction bases unmatched: 5. The CDR3 runs to 19 residues. The CDR3 spells CASSLGTSGRAPSTDTQYF. Here the CDR3 DNA reads TGTGCCAGCAGCTTGGGGACTAGCGGGAGGGCCCCTAGCACAGATACGCAGTATTTT. The variable domain in full, completed from reference TRBV5-4 and TRBJ2-3, reads ETGVTQSPTHLIKTRGQQVTLRCSSQSGHNTVSWYQQALGQGPQFIFQYYREEENGRGNFPPRFSGLQFPNYSSELNVNALELDDSALYLCASSLGTSGRAPSTDTQYFGPGTRLTVL.

The chain combines TRBV5-4 with TRBJ2-6, with D possibly matching TRBD2 (6 bases). Per germline, CDR1 SGHNT and CDR2 YYREEE (reference sequence). Trimming shortened V by 4 bases and J by 2 bases, and 10 bases separated the two germline ends. The CDR3 extends over 15 amino acids. The CDR3 nucleotides are TGTGCCAGCAGCCAAGGCGGGACTGGGGCCAACGTCCTGACTTTC. Translating it yields CASSQGGTGANVLTF.

The count of this clone is one. The chain recombines TRBV6-5 with TRBJ1-6; the match to TRBD1 covers 8 bases. V was clipped by 6 bases and J by 9 bases; unmatched bases: 7. This CDR3 has 14 amino acids. CDR1 is MNHEY and CDR2 is SVGAGI in the germline V gene. DNA for the CDR3: TGTGCCAGCAGGGGACAGGTAGATAGTTCACCCCTCCACTTT. It yields the protein CASRGQVDSSPLHF.

The chain carries TRBV28 and TRBJ1-5, with unresolved D. The CDR3 is 16 residues long. Trimming took off 1 base at V and 4 bases at J, with 14 bases between the two ends. Germline-derived CDR1 and CDR2 are MDHEN and SYDVKM. The CDR3 spells CASSLFSGRLNQPQHF. CDR3 DNA sequence: TGTGCCAGCAGTTTATTTTCGGGAAGGTTGAATCAGCCCCAGCATTTT.

The chain couples TRBV11-2 to TRBJ1-4, with no clear D. CDR3 length equals 13 residues. V shed 5 bases and J shed 3 bases, with 7 bases lying between them. CDR1 and CDR2 from the germline V gene are SGHAT and FQNNGV. This CDR3 is CASSTLANEKLFF. The CDR3 DNA follows: TGTGCCAGCAGCACCTTAGCTAATGAAAAACTGTTTTTT.

Points on this clone: Germline is not matched at one junction end, which may reflect a read error. As DNA, the CDR3 is TGTGCCAGCAGCTCGACGACACGGGACAGTTCCTACGGGCAGTACTTC. Amino acid sequence: CASSSTTRDSSYGQYF. The chain is built from TRBV11-2 and TRBJ2-7; the match to TRBD1 covers 7 bases. CDR1 SGHAT and CDR2 FQNNGV come from the germline V gene. CDR3 size: 16 residues.

On this clone: This specimen includes other DNA sequences encoding the same CDR3. The chain has TRBV11-2 and TRBJ1-2; D is ambiguous. Germline V gene lookup returns CDR1 SGHAT and CDR2 FQNNGV. This CDR3 region has 12 residues. The germline V and J ends were trimmed by 1 base and 4 bases, with 4 bases remaining between them. The DNA for the CDR3 is TGTGCCAGCAGCTTAGCGGGCTATGGCTACACCTTC. This gives the protein CASSLAGYGYTF. Supplemented by reference TRBV11-2 and TRBJ1-2, the full variable domain reads EAGVAQSPRYKIIEKRQSVAFWCNPISGHATLYWYQQILGQGPKLLIQFQNNGVVDDSQLPKDRFSAERLKGVDSTLKIQPAKLEDSAVYLCASSLAGYGYTFGSGTRLTVV.

The CDR3 is CASSVSGFLNEQFF. Written as DNA, the CDR3 is TGTGCCAGCAGTGTTAGCGGGTTCCTCAATGAGCAGTTCTTC. The rearrangement uses TRBV28 and TRBJ2-1, with 7 bases lining up with TRBD2. The germline CDR1 and CDR2 sequences are MDHEN and SYDVKM. The CDR3 has 14 amino acids. The J segment lost 6 bases and the V segment lost 5 bases, leaving 7 bases of the junction unmatched.

Details on this clone: One end of the junction fails to match germline, which may point to a read error. This CDR3 is also generated by other DNA sequences in the sample. The V and J genes are TRBV5-6 and TRBJ1-2; 7 bases are a match to TRBD1. Germline loops: CDR1 SGHDT, CDR2 YYEEEE. The CDR3 covers 13 residues. CDR3: CASSRDRDYGYTF. CDR3 DNA: TGTGCCAGCAGCCGGGACAGAGACTATGGCTATACCTTC. Filled out from reference TRBV5-6 and TRBJ1-2, the complete variable domain reads DAGVTQSPTHLIKTRGQQVTLRCSPKSGHDTVSWYQQALGQGPQFIFQYYEEEERQRGNFPDRFSGHQFPNYSSELNVNALLLGDSALYLCASSRDRDYGYTFGSGTRLTVV.

The chain links TRBV7-9 to TRBJ2-3; no firm D call. Germline CDR1 SEHNR, CDR2 FQNEAQ (reference sequence). Deletions cut 2 bases from V and 6 bases from J, with 3 bases between. The CDR3 length is 11 residues. Here the CDR3 reads CASSLLDTQYF. For the CDR3, the DNA is TGTGCCAGCAGCTTACTGGATACGCAGTATTTT. The variable domain in full, completed from reference TRBV7-9 and TRBJ2-3, reads DTGVSQNPRHKITKRGQNVTFRCDPISEHNRLYWYRQTLGQGPEFLTYFQNEAQLEKSRLLSDRFSAERPKGSFSTLEIQRTEQGDSAMYLCASSLLDTQYFGPGTRLTVL.